The clone carrying this T cell receptor beta chain was seen only once. Its antigen is currently unknown. The germline and genes are mouse ones. The CDR3 extends 1 residue past the end of the read, so its final part is completed from the germline J gene. This entry is derived from a study of tissue T cells after allogeneic stem cell transplantation. Findings and caveats of the study: Anatomically similar tissues had similar TCR repertoires within each patient. Few T cell clones were shared across patients, but motif clusters showed tissue-specific shared signatures. The patient cohort was small and clinically heterogeneous, with limited sampling depth.

Germline CDR1 and CDR2: GKSSPN and SITVG. This CDR3 is 11 amino acids long. Deletions cut 5 bases from V and 6 bases from J, with 9 bases between. Profiled with immunoSEQ multiplex PCR; TCRdb holds only in-frame clones, not every one. This repertoire shows some 22,000 clones, approximately 69% found once; its top ten account for 0.41%. Sequenced input: blood. This chain links TRBV31 with TRBJ2-5, with D possibly called TRBD1 or TRBD2 (6 bases each). The receptor was isolated from a female BALB/c mouse in good health. For the strain, the MHC haplotype given is H2-d. The part of the CDR3 DNA that was read is TGTGCCTGGGGGGGCGCTGACACCCAGTAC. Its protein is CAWGGADTQY. The entire CDR3 protein reads CAWGGADTQYF. Full variable domain (remainder filled in from reference TRBV31 and TRBJ2-5): AQTIHQWPVAEIKAVGSPLSLGCTIKGKSSPNLYWYWQATGGTLQQLFYSITVGQVESVVQLNLSASRPKDDQFILSTEKLLLSHSGFYLCAWGGADTQYFGPGTRLLVL.